Below are 8 T cell receptor beta chains sequenced from a single sample in a study of shared clonotypes between healthy human individuals (dated by TCRdb to 2020 to 2021). The protocol used for the library was the immunoSEQ multiplex PCR assay. Entries here come from immuneACCESS through TCRdb and include only in-frame sequences with V and J called. Some clones fail to appear in such tables; in the studies checked, an unresolved V gene covers under half of the shortfall, and the cause of the remainder is unknown. In this sample the table shows 1.4 million to 1.5 million clones, 95% to 97% of which occur a single time. The ten largest clones capture roughly 1.2% of the sample. The sequenced sample consisted of naive CD4+ T cells sorted from blood. The sample's cell subset or site label, decoded: CD45RA+ positively selected. All receptors come from a man younger than 40 in good health.

This clone was recorded a few times. This chain links TRBV20-1 with TRBJ1-4; no reliable D call. V was trimmed by 6 bases and J by 6 bases, leaving 5 bases between them. The CDR3 sequence is 10 residues long. The V gene's germline CDR1 is DFQATT and CDR2 SNEGSKA (reference sequence). The CDR3: CSALDEKLFF. DNA of the CDR3: TGCAGTGCCTTGGATGAAAAACTGTTTTTT.

This clone has only one observation. The J gene is TRBJ2-7, the V gene TRBV27; D is tentatively TRBD1 or TRBD2 (6 bases each). The germline CDR1 and CDR2 sequences are MNHEY and SMNVEV (reference sequence). Trimming cost V 9 bases and J 1 base, with 28 bases left between them. The CDR3 is made up of 18 amino acids. CDR3 nucleotide sequence: TGTGCCAGTCGGGGGTCTCTACACGGACAGAAACGGTCCTACGAGCAGTACTTC. Its protein product is CASRGSLHGQKRSYEQYF.

The J gene is TRBJ2-5, the V gene TRBV28, with D perhaps matching TRBD1 (5 bases). Germline CDR1 MDHEN, CDR2 SYDVKM. This CDR3 region has 14 residues. V was trimmed by 4 bases and J by 7 bases, leaving 16 bases between them. The CDR3 sequence is CASSSNQGPGTQYF. DNA of the CDR3: TGTGCCAGCAGTTCAAATCAGGGTCCAGGGACCCAGTACTTC.

The chain links TRBV29-1 to TRBJ2-1; 9 bases map to TRBD2. CDR1 and CDR2 (germline): SQVTM, ANQGSEA. The J segment lost 6 bases and the V segment lost 7 bases, leaving 4 bases of the junction unmatched. This CDR3 region has 12 residues. The CDR3 DNA follows: TGCAGCGCTGGGACTAGCATCAATGAGCAGTTCTTC. Its protein is CSAGTSINEQFF.

This clone appeared a single time. This chain links TRBV5-8 with TRBJ1-2; 8 nucleotides match TRBD1. Germline CDR1 and CDR2: SGHTS and YDEGEE. The CDR3 has 17 residues. V lost 1 base, J lost 2 bases, and 10 bases stayed unmatched. This chain's CDR3 is CASSLRQGALSNYGYTF. The CDR3 DNA sequence: TGTGCCAGCAGCTTGCGGCAGGGGGCTCTTTCGAACTATGGCTACACCTTC.

The chain joins TRBV5-8 to TRBJ2-3; the match to TRBD2 covers 9 bases. From germline, CDR1 is SGHTS and CDR2 YDEGEE. The CDR3 spans 15 residues. V dropped 4 bases and J dropped 6; count of bases not matched to a gene: 9. The CDR3 DNA sequence: TGTGCCAGCAGCACGGTGGGCGGGAGGGCCGATACGCAGTATTTT. This codes for CASSTVGGRADTQYF.

For the CDR3, the DNA is TGTGCCAGCAGCGCGAGACAGGGGCCCATCCCCGGGGAGCTGTTTTTT. Amino acids: CASSARQGPIPGELFF. The chain is built from TRBV9 and TRBJ2-2, with TRBD1 matching over 8 bases. Germline V gene sequence: CDR1 SGDLS, CDR2 YYNGEE. The CDR3 runs to 16 residues. Trimming took 3 bases from V and 6 from J; bases not matched to a gene: 10.

The CDR3 region is CASSDPFVASNQPQHF. The CDR3 DNA reads TGTGCCAGCAGCGATCCCTTCGTGGCTAGCAATCAGCCCCAGCATTTT. The V and J genes are TRBV6-6 and TRBJ1-5; D is undetermined. V lost 6 bases and J 0 bases, leaving 15 bases between the germline ends. CDR1 and CDR2 from the germline V gene are MNHNY and SVGAGI (reference sequence). The CDR3 is 16 residues long.